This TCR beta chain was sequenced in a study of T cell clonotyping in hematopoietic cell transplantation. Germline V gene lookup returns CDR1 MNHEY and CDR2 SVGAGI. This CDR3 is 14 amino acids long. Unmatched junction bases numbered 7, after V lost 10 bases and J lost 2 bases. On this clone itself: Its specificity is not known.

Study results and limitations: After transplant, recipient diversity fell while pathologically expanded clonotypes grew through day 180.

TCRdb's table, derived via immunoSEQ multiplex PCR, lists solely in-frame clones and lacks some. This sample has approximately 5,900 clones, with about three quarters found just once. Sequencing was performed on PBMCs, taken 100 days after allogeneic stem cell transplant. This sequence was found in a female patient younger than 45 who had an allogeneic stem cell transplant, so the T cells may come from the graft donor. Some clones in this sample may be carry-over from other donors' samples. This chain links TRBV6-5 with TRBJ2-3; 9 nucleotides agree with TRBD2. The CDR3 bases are TGTGCCACCCGAGCGGGGGGATACACAGATACGCAGTATTTT. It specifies CATRAGGYTDTQYF.